Presented here are 14 T cell receptor beta chains from one specimen sequenced in a study of T cells in Graves' hyperthyroidism and ophthalmopathy (dated by TCRdb to about 2019). The library came from multiplex PCR. The listed sequencing device is Illumina HiSeq 2000. TCR beta CDR3 regions were amplified from RNA transcripts. For the first round of RT-PCR on the TCR CDR3, the HTBI primer set was used together with the Qiagen OneStep RT-PCR kit. TCRdb ran its own pipeline on the public reads, namely fastp trimming at Q25 and MiXCR clone calling, and kept in-frame beta chains. Each CDR3 protein gets just one entry, which takes the most common genes and DNA from the rows behind it. Here the sample has 300,000 to 400,000 distinct CDR3 sequences; over 20% occur a single time. The top ten clonotypes cover over 40% of the sample. Sequenced input: blood. These receptor sequences come from a woman between 50 and 59 years old with Graves' hyperthyroidism.

This clonotype was seen ten or more times. The chain uses TRBV13 and TRBJ1-1; weak D call: TRBD1 (5 bases). CDR3 length equals 13 residues. Trimming took off 7 bases at V and 4 bases at J, with 13 bases between the two ends. The germline V gene encodes CDR1 PRHDT and CDR2 FYEKMQ (reference sequence). CDR3 nucleotides: TGTGCCAGCACATCCGGCAGGGTCACTGAAGCTTTCTTT. The encoded protein is CASTSGRVTEAFF.

This clonotype showed up just a few times. The chain is built from TRBV11-3 and TRBJ2-3; 9 nucleotides agree with TRBD1. V dropped 3 bases and J dropped 3; count of bases not matched to a gene: 19. Looked up from germline, CDR1 is SGHNT and CDR2 is YENEEA. This CDR3 has 20 amino acids. CDR3 bases: TGTGCCAGCAGCTTCTCCGGGACAGGGCTCATTTTCGGTTATACAGATACGCAGTATTTT. It encodes CASSFSGTGLIFGYTDTQYF. The full variable domain, in which reference TRBV11-3 and TRBJ2-3 provide the parts outside the CDR3, is EAGVVQSPRYKIIEKKQPVAFWCNPISGHNTLYWYLQNLGQGPELLIRYENEEAVDDSQLPKDRFSAERLKGVDSTLKIQPAELGDSAVYLCASSFSGTGLIFGYTDTQYFGPGTRLTVL.

This clonotype was recorded many times. This sequence joins TRBV27 and TRBJ2-4, with TRBD2 identical over 14 bases. This CDR3 spans 17 amino acids. CDR1 is MNHEY and CDR2 is SMNVEV in the germline V gene (reference sequence). Unmatched junction bases numbered 5, after V lost 7 bases and J lost 0 bases. The CDR3 reads CASKGTSGSLAKNIQYF. Here the CDR3 DNA reads TGTGCCAGCAAAGGGACTAGCGGGAGTTTAGCCAAAAACATTCAGTACTTC.

CDR3 sequence: CASSEGTSDGETQYF. In DNA, the CDR3 is TGTGCCAGCAGTGAAGGGACTAGCGATGGAGAGACCCAGTACTTC. The chain joins TRBV2 to TRBJ2-5, with 9 bases aligning to TRBD2. Trimming cost V 1 base and J 4 bases; bases outside gene matches: 4. This CDR3 has 15 residues. Germline CDR1 reads SNHLY; CDR2 reads FYNNEI.

The chain links TRBV11-2 to TRBJ2-1; 11 bases are shared with TRBD1. V shed 5 bases and J 8 bases; nucleotides not matched to a gene: 8. The length of the CDR3 is 15 residues. Germline loops: CDR1 SGHAT, CDR2 FQNNGV. The CDR3 loop reads CASSQGGQGADEQFF. CDR3 DNA sequence: TGTGCCAGCAGCCAGGGTGGACAGGGGGCCGATGAGCAGTTCTTC.

This clonotype showed up many times. The chain recombines TRBV11-2 with TRBJ2-6; D is undetermined. V lost 4 bases and J lost 4, with 2 bases in between. The germline V gene has CDR1 SGHAT and CDR2 FQNNGV. The CDR3 extends over 12 amino acids. The CDR3 DNA sequence: TGTGCCAGCAGCTGGGGGGCCAACGTCCTGACTTTC. Encoded protein: CASSWGANVLTF.

This clonotype was observed many times. This rearrangement joins TRBV11-2 to TRBJ2-7; tentatively, D is TRBD1 or TRBD2 (5 bases each). The CDR3 is 14 residues long. CDR1 is SGHAT, CDR2 FQNNGV, per germline. V was pared by 3 bases and J by 0 bases, with 9 bases between. As DNA, the CDR3 is TGTGCCAGCAGCTTTGGGGACGCCTCCTACGAGCAGTACTTC. This encodes CASSFGDASYEQYF.

This clonotype was seen ten or more times. The V call is TRBV29-1, the J call TRBJ2-5, with D perhaps given as TRBD1 or TRBD2 (7 bases each). V was clipped by 4 bases and J by 2 bases, with 23 bases between them. The V gene's germline CDR1 is SQVTM and CDR2 ANQGSEA. The CDR3 runs 17 residues. CDR3 nucleotides: TGCAGCGTTGTAGGAGGTGGAGCAGGGGGGGGGCAAGAGACCCAGTACTTC. Protein product: CSVVGGGAGGGQETQYF.

V usage is TRBV10-3 and J usage is TRBJ2-1; D tentatively fits TRBD1 or TRBD2 (6 bases each). The CDR3 sequence is 12 residues long. Trimming removed 4 bases from V and 9 bases from J, with 10 bases in between. CDR1 is ENHRY, CDR2 SYGVKD, per germline. CDR3 nucleotides: TGTGCCATCAGTGTTGAGGGGGGTGAGCAGTTCTTC. Its protein is CAISVEGGEQFF.

This chain connects TRBV3-1 to TRBJ2-3; 14 bases align to TRBD2. The CDR3 consists of 16 residues. Looked up from germline, CDR1 is LGHDT and CDR2 is YNNKEL (reference sequence). J gave up 5 bases and V 4 bases, and 5 bases lay outside the gene matches. The CDR3 spells CASSLSTSGRGDTQYF. The CDR3 nucleotides read TGTGCCAGCAGCCTCTCGACTAGCGGGAGGGGAGATACGCAGTATTTT.

The rearrangement uses TRBV6-9 and TRBJ2-3; TRBD2 matches at 12 bases. J lost 0 bases, V lost 4 bases, and 5 bases had no gene match. CDR3 length: 17 amino acids. Germline lookup yields CDR1 MNHGY and CDR2 SVAAGI. Here the CDR3 reads CASSSGTSGQSTDTQYF. For the CDR3, the DNA is TGTGCCAGCAGTTCCGGGACTAGCGGGCAGAGCACAGATACGCAGTATTTT.

The chain couples TRBV2 to TRBJ1-1, with TRBD1 as a possible D gene (5 bases). Trimming removed 4 bases from V and 2 bases from J, with 17 bases in between. Germline V gene sequence: CDR1 SNHLY, CDR2 FYNNEI. CDR3 size: 16 residues. CDR3 residues: CASSVPAGGTNTEAFF. The CDR3 nucleotides are TGTGCCAGCAGTGTACCGGCGGGGGGAACTAACACTGAAGCTTTCTTT.

This clonotype turned up a few times. The chain joins TRBV5-1 to TRBJ2-5; no reliable D call. The ends were cut back, 3 bases at V and 1 base at J, with 10 bases in the middle. Germline CDR1 and CDR2: SGHRS and YFSETQ. The CDR3 runs to 14 residues. The CDR3 is CASSSIGAQETQYF. The CDR3 DNA follows: TGCGCCAGCAGCTCCATCGGAGCCCAAGAGACCCAGTACTTC.

This chain uses TRBV9 with TRBJ2-1; D remains unclear. The CDR3 is 15 amino acids. CDR1 is SGDLS, CDR2 YYNGEE, per germline. V lost 0 bases and J 9 bases, leaving 16 bases between the germline ends. The CDR3 reads CASSVAHVGNGEQFF. The CDR3 DNA reads as TGTGCCAGCAGCGTAGCTCACGTAGGGAATGGTGAGCAGTTCTTC.